This TCR beta chain is drawn from a study of blood T cell repertoires in COVID-19. This CDR3 region has 11 residues. Trimming removed 5 bases from V and 4 bases from J, with 5 bases in between. Only in-frame clones appear in the TCRdb table, and some are missing; sequencing was by immunoSEQ multiplex PCR. The top ten clones hold 10% of a sample with approximately 200,000 clones, 80% to 90% of them seen once. Ages ranged from about 18 to 89 years, with residence in approximately 23 US areas. The J gene is TRBJ2-5, the V gene TRBV12-3 or TRBV12-4, with D uncertain. The TCR sequence derives from a man younger than 30 with acute COVID-19. The sample comprised PBMCs or T cells enriched from blood (not recorded which). In DNA form, the CDR3 reads TGTGCCAGCAGTATTAGAGAGACCCAGTACTTC. Translating gives CASSIRETQYF.